Sequencing of this TCR beta chain was carried out in a study of CD8+CD57+ T cells in acquired aplastic anemia. Study-wide results and limits: Patients showed no significant difference from controls in CD8+ Simpson's diversity. About 29 shared CD8+ CDR3s appeared highly expressed within patients' immunodominant clones.

As concerns this clonotype: Its antigen is undetermined. The junction differs from germline at one of its ends, possibly a read error.

It was patients with CD8+CD57+ cell expansion by flow cytometry who were chosen for sequencing. Untreated patients provided the blood samples, with no therapy given before sampling. The CDR3 is 17 residues long. CDR1 and CDR2 (germline): SGHTA, FQGTGA. Genomic DNA, serving as template, underwent TCR beta VDJ and CDR3 profiling. One entry per CDR3 protein results from TCRdb running MiXCR on the reads. The sample yields around 250,000 distinct CDR3 sequences, 65% to 90% seen once. This receptor was obtained from a human donor with aplastic anemia. This chain links TRBV7-3 with TRBJ2-6; possibly TRBD1 for D (6 bases). Input material: sorted CD4+, CD8+, or CD8+CD57+ T cells (not recorded which) from PBMCs. The CDR3 is CASSRQADPFGASVLTF. In DNA, the CDR3 is TGTGCCAGCTCACGACAGGCGGACCCCTTTGGGGCCAGCGTCCTGACTTTC. The variable domain in full, with the rest retrieved from reference TRBV7-3 and TRBJ2-6, is GAGVSQTPSNKVTEKGKYVELRCDPISGHTALYWYRQSLGQGPEFLIYFQGTGAADDSGLPNDRFFAVRPEGSVSTLKIQRTERGDSAVYLCASSRQADPFGASVLTFGAGSRLTVL.